What follows is one T cell receptor beta chain and its context. This sample is part of a study of blood T cell repertoires in COVID-19. Study in general: From T cells, B-cell-depleted T cells, or PBMCs came the material, which was cDNA or gDNA.

Per the original methods: Amplification of reference gene primers provided the estimated nucleated cell counts. The data were produced by immunoSEQ multiplex PCR, yet TCRdb's version contains in-frame clones alone and is incomplete. V, J and clone size were drawn from that table, and D and trimming were deduced from the DNA. The data hold 200,000 or so clones, with 75% to 85% observed a single time. Germline V CDR1 and CDR2: MGHRA, YSYEKL. The CDR3 loop spans 16 amino acids. V lost 2 bases to trimming and J lost 4 bases; unmatched junction nucleotides: 3. The TCR originated in a human donor in a cohort sampled during active COVID-19. This rearrangement joins TRBV4-1 to TRBJ2-2, with 11 bases identical to TRBD2. The sample taken for sequencing was peripheral blood. The DNA for the CDR3 is TGCGCCAGCAGCCAACCGACTAGCGGGACCACCGGGGAGCTGTTTTTT. This codes for CASSQPTSGTTGELFF.